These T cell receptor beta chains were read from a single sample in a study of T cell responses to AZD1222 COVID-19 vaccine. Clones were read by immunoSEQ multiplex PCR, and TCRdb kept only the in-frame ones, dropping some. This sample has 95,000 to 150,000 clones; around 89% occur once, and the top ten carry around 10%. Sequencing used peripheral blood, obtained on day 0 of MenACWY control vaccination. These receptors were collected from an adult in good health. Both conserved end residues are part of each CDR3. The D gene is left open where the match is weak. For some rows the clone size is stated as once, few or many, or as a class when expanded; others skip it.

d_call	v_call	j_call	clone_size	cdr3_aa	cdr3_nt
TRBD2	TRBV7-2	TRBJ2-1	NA	CASSSPSGGLAGYNEQFF	TGTGCCAGCAGCTCACCCTCGGGGGGACTAGCGGGTTACAATGAGCAGTTCTTC
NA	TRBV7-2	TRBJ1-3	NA	CASSPPGLRNTIYF	TGTGCCAGCAGCCCTCCTGGACTGAGAAACACCATATATTTT
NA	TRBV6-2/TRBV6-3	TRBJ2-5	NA	CASSASEETQYF	TGTGCCAGCAGTGCGTCTGAAGAGACCCAGTACTTC
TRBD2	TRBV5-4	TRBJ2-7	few	CASGEGISGEDEQYF	TGTGCCAGCGGGGAAGGAATTAGCGGGGAGGACGAGCAGTACTTC
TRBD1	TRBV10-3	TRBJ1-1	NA	CAISKPGQGAFAEAFF	TGTGCCATCAGTAAGCCGGGACAGGGGGCTTTTGCTGAAGCTTTCTTT
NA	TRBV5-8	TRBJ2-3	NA	CASSLAGMRTDTQYF	TGTGCCAGCAGCTTGGCAGGGATGAGGACAGATACGCAGTATTTT
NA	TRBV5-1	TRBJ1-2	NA	CASSPDNYGYTF	TGCGCCAGCAGTCCGGACAACTATGGCTACACCTTC
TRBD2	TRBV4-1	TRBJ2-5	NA	CASSQGTSGRGETQYF	TGCGCCAGCAGCCAAGGAACTAGCGGGAGAGGAGAGACCCAGTACTTC
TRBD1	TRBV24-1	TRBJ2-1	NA	CATSAGTGGAGQFF	TGTGCCACCAGTGCTGGGACAGGGGGCGCCGGGCAGTTCTTC
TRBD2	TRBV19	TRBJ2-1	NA	CASSGTSGGDYNEQFF	TGTGCCAGTAGTGGGACTAGCGGGGGAGACTACAATGAGCAGTTCTTC
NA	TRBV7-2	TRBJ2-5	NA	CASTPGTSGETQYF	TGTGCCAGCACCCCAGGTACCTCGGGGGAGACCCAGTACTTC
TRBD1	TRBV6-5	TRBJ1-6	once	CASRDRAYNSPLHF	TGTGCCAGCCGGGACAGGGCTTATAATTCACCCCTCCACTTT
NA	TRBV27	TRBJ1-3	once	CASSLRGSGNTIYF	TGTGCCAGCAGTTTAAGGGGGTCTGGAAACACCATATATTTT
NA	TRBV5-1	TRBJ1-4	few	CASSPGVTENEKLFF	TGCGCCAGCAGTCCCGGGGTGACAGAGAATGAAAAACTGTTTTTT
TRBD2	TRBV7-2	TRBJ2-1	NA	CASILGRAGYNEQFF	TGTGCCAGCATCCTCGGGAGGGCGGGTTACAATGAGCAGTTCTTC
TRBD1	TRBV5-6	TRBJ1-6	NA	CASSFRQGGNSPLHF	TGTGCCAGCAGCTTTCGACAGGGCGGGAATTCACCCCTCCACTTT
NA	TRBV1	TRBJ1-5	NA	CTSSQKNRGANQPQHF	TGCACCAGCAGCCAGAAAAACAGGGGTGCCAATCAGCCCCAGCATTTT
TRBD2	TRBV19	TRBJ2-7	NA	CASSKGLAGAYEQYF	TGTGCCAGTAGTAAGGGACTAGCGGGAGCCTACGAGCAGTACTTC
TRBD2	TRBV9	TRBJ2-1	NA	CASSVSGRETNEQFF	TGTGCCAGCAGCGTTTCCGGGAGGGAGACCAATGAGCAGTTCTTC
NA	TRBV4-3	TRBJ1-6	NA	CASSQSIQRQEDSPLHF	TGCGCCAGCAGCCAAAGTATCCAAAGACAGGAGGATTCACCCCTCCACTTT
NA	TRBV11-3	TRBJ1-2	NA	CASSRLTYRAGGYTF	TGTGCCAGCAGCAGACTGACATACAGGGCTGGTGGCTACACCTTC
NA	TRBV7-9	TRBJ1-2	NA	CASSVMGDPFYGYTF	TGTGCCAGCAGCGTAATGGGGGACCCTTTCTATGGCTACACCTTC
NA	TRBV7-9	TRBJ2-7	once	CASSFSYEQYF	TGTGCCAGCAGCTTTTCCTACGAGCAGTACTTC
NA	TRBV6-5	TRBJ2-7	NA	CASSYSTNGGSYEQYF	TGTGCCAGCAGTTACTCGACTAATGGGGGCTCCTACGAGCAGTACTTC
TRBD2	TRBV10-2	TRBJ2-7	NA	CASSVEGTGAAGGSVEQYF	TGCGCCAGCAGTGTCGAGGGGACGGGGGCAGCGGGAGGTTCGGTCGAGCAGTACTTC
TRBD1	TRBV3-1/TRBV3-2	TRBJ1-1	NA	CASSPTTGGTEAFF	TGTGCCAGCAGCCCTACGACAGGGGGCACTGAAGCTTTCTTT
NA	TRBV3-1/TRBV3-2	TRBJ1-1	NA	CASSHFLRLNTEAFF	TGTGCCAGCAGCCATTTTCTCCGGCTGAACACTGAAGCTTTCTTT
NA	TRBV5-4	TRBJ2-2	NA	CASSRSGELFF	TGTGCCAGCAGCCGATCCGGGGAGCTGTTTTTT
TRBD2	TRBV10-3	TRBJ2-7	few	CAIRAGGPYEQYF	TGTGCCATTCGGGCGGGAGGGCCCTACGAGCAGTACTTC
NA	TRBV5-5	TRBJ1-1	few	CASSRAGSLGTEAFF	TGTGCCAGCAGCCGGGCAGGGTCTCTAGGCACTGAAGCTTTCTTT
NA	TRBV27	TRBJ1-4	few	CASSLYHGTTNEKLFF	TGTGCCAGCAGTTTATACCACGGTACAACTAATGAAAAACTGTTTTTT
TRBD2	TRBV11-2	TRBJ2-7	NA	CASSLARDYYEQYF	TGTGCCAGCAGCTTAGCCCGGGACTATTACGAGCAGTACTTC
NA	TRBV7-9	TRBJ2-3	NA	CASSLGGDPDTQYF	TGTGCCAGCAGCTTAGGCGGGGATCCAGATACGCAGTATTTT
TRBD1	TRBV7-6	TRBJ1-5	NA	CASSAGGSSNQPQHF	TGTGCCAGCAGCGCAGGGGGCTCTAGCAATCAGCCCCAGCATTTT
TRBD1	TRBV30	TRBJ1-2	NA	CAWSPGTDSGYTF	TGTGCCTGGAGCCCGGGGACAGATTCGGGCTACACCTTC
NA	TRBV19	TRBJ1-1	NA	CASSPQVGKMNTEAFF	TGTGCCAGTAGTCCCCAAGTTGGCAAAATGAACACTGAAGCTTTCTTT
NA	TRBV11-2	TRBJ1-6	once	CASSFPNNSPLHF	TGTGCCAGCAGCTTTCCTAATAATTCACCCCTCCACTTT
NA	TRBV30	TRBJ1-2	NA	CAWSVVAGAGYTF	TGTGCCTGGAGTGTTGTGGCAGGGGCTGGCTACACCTTC
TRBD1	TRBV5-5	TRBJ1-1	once	CASSRTGDNTEAFF	TGTGCCAGCAGCCGGACAGGGGACAACACTGAAGCTTTCTTT
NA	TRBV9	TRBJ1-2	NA	CASSVTSTGGGGYTF	TGTGCCAGCAGCGTAACTAGTACGGGCGGGGGTGGCTACACCTTC
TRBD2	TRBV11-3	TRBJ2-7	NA	CASSSLPGLAGGIYEQYF	TGTGCCAGCAGCAGCCTCCCGGGACTAGCGGGAGGGATATACGAGCAGTACTTC
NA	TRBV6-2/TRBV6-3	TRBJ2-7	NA	CASSGWQGTEQYF	TGTGCCAGCAGTGGTTGGCAGGGTACCGAGCAGTACTTC
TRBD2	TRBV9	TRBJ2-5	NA	CASSVAGRASGQETQYF	TGTGCCAGCAGCGTAGCTGGTAGGGCTAGCGGGCAAGAGACCCAGTACTTC
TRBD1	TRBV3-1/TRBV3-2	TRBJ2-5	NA	CASSQGQGAWETQYF	TGTGCCAGCAGCCAGGGACAGGGGGCTTGGGAGACCCAGTACTTC
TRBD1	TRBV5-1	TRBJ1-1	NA	CASSSTGETEAFF	TGCGCCAGCAGTTCGACAGGGGAGACTGAAGCTTTCTTT
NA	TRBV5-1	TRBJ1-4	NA	CASSMLPGVTNEKLFF	TGCGCCAGCAGCATGCTGCCAGGAGTAACTAATGAAAAACTGTTTTTT
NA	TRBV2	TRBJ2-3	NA	CASSDRARTDTQYF	TGTGCCAGCAGTGACCGAGCTCGCACAGATACGCAGTATTTT
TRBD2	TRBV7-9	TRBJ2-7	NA	CASSLGRGGSRNEQYF	TGTGCCAGCAGCTTAGGGCGTGGCGGGAGTAGGAACGAGCAGTACTTC
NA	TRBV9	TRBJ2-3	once	CASSVVGTSTDTQYF	TGTGCCAGCAGCGTAGTTGGGACGAGCACAGATACGCAGTATTTT
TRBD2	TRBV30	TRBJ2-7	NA	CAWSVRDSGRDTYEQYF	TGTGCCTGGAGTGTACGGGATAGCGGGAGGGATACCTACGAGCAGTACTTC
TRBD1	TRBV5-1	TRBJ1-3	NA	CASSFWPGTGGAAGNTIYF	TGCGCCAGCAGCTTTTGGCCGGGGACAGGGGGCGCGGCTGGAAACACCATATATTTT
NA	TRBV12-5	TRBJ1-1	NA	CASGSLQANTEAFF	TGTGCTAGTGGTTCATTACAGGCGAACACTGAAGCTTTCTTT
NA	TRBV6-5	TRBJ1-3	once	CASSRTSGPGNTIYF	TGTGCCAGCAGTCGCACTTCTGGACCTGGAAACACCATATATTTT
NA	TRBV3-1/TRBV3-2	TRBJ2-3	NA	CASSTDRGQYF	TGTGCCAGCAGCACGGACCGGGGGCAGTATTTT
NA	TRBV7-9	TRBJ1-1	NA	CASSLWGGGTEAFF	TGTGCCAGCAGCTTATGGGGAGGGGGCACTGAAGCTTTCTTT
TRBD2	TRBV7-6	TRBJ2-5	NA	CASSPLGGQETQYF	TGTGCCAGCAGCCCCCTGGGGGGGCAAGAGACCCAGTACTTC
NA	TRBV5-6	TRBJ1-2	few	CASSLRPGRINGGYTF	TGTGCCAGCAGCTTGCGACCAGGACGGATCAACGGGGGCTACACCTTC